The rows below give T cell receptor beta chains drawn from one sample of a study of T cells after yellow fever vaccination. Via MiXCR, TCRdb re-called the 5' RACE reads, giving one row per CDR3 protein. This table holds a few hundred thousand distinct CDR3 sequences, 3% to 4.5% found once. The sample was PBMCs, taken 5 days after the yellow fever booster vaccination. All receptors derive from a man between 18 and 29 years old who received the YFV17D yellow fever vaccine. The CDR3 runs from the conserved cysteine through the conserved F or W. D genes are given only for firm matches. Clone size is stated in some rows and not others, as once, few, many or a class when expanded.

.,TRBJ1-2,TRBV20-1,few,CSARDRSGGYGYTF,TGCAGTGCTAGAGACAGGAGTGGGGGCTATGGCTACACCTTC
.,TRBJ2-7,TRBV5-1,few,CASSLLQVTYEQYF,TGCGCCAGCAGCTTGTTACAGGTAACCTACGAGCAGTACTTC
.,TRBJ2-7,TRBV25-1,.,CASSPMGRGSYEQYF,TGTGCCAGCAGTCCGATGGGCCGCGGCTCCTACGAGCAGTACTTC
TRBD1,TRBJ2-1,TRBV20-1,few,CSATQDRGLVDEQFF,TGCAGTGCTACCCAGGACAGGGGGCTTGTCGATGAGCAGTTCTTC
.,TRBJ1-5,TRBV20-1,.,CSARGSGDQPQHF,TGCAGTGCTAGAGGTTCGGGGGATCAGCCCCAGCATTTT
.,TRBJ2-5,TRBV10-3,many,CAISESLETQETQYF,TGTGCCATCAGTGAGAGTCTGGAGACCCAAGAGACCCAGTACTTC
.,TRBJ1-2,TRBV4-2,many,CASSQEAVGHDYGYTF,TGTGCCAGCAGCCAAGAGGCGGTCGGGCACGACTATGGCTACACCTTC
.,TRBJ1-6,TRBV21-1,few,CTGSPLHF,TGTACCGGTTCACCCCTCCACTTT
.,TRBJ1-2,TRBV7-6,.,CASTNLMGPGDYGYTF,TGTGCCAGCACCAATTTAATGGGGCCAGGGGACTATGGCTACACCTTC
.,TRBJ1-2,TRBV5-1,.,CASSHRPREDWGNYGYTF,TGCGCCAGCAGCCACCGCCCGAGGGAGGATTGGGGTAACTATGGCTACACCTTC
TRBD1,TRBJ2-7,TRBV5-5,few,CASSFSGGTYEQYF,TGTGCCAGCAGCTTTTCAGGGGGCACCTACGAGCAGTACTTC
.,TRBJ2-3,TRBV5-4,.,CASSGISDGTDTQYF,TGTGCCAGCAGCGGGATTAGCGACGGCACAGATACGCAGTATTTT
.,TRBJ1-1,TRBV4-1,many,CASSQDGENTEAFF,TGCGCCAGCAGCCAAGATGGGGAGAACACTGAAGCTTTCTTT
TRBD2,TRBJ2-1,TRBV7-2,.,CASSLDLAGGLPYNEQFF,TGTGCCAGCAGCTTAGACCTAGCGGGGGGCCTCCCCTACAATGAGCAGTTCTTC
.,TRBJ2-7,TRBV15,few,CATSRGNDLSGEQYF,TGTGCCACCAGCAGAGGCAACGACCTTTCCGGGGAGCAGTACTTC
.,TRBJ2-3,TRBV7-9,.,CASSLGRGRGTDTRYF,TGTGCCAGCAGCTTAGGGAGGGGTAGGGGTACAGATACGCGGTATTTT
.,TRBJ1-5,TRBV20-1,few,CSAIKESNQPQHF,TGCAGTGCTATAAAAGAAAGCAATCAGCCCCAGCATTTT
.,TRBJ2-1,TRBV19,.,CASTPGRSSYNEQFF,TGTGCCAGCACCCCAGGCCGAAGCTCCTACAATGAGCAGTTCTTC
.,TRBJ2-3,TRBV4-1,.,CASSQLDADTQYF,TGCGCCAGCAGCCAATTAGACGCAGATACGCAGTATTTT
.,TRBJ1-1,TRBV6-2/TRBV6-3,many,CASRAQGSTEAFF,TGTGCCAGCAGAGCACAGGGTAGCACTGAAGCTTTCTTT
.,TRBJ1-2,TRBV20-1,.,CSAQTRDYGYTF,TGCAGTGCGCAGACACGGGACTATGGCTACACCTTC
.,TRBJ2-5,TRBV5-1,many,CASSYSPGDQETQYF,TGCGCCAGCAGCTACTCTCCCGGGGACCAAGAGACCCAGTACTTC
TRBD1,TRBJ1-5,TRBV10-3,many,CAISGTGTGLPQHF,TGTGCCATCAGTGGTACCGGGACAGGGCTCCCCCAGCATTTT
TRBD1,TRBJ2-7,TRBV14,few,CASSQTGTGVGWNEQYF,TGTGCCAGCAGCCAGACCGGGACAGGGGTCGGATGGAACGAGCAGTACTTC
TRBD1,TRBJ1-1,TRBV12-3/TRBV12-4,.,CASSLRGRGMAFF,TGTGCCAGCAGTTTAAGGGGGCGCGGTATGGCTTTCTTT
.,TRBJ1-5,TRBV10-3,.,CAISDPRDNQPQHF,TGTGCCATCAGTGACCCCAGGGACAATCAGCCCCAGCATTTT
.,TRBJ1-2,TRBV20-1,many,CSAQTGHFYGYTF,TGCAGTGCTCAGACAGGCCATTTCTATGGCTACACCTTC
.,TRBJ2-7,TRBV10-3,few,CAITSSYEQYF,TGTGCCATCACCTCTTCCTACGAGCAGTACTTC
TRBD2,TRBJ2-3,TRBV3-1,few,CASSQASGGARDTQYF,TGTGCCAGCAGCCAAGCTAGCGGGGGGGCCAGGGATACGCAGTATTTT
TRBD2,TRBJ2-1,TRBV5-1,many,CASSGIGTSGGNEQFF,TGCGCCAGCAGCGGAATTGGGACTAGCGGGGGCAATGAGCAGTTCTTC
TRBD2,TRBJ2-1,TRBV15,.,CATSRALAGGGNEQFF,TGTGCCACCAGCAGAGCCTTGGCGGGGGGTGGGAATGAGCAGTTCTTC
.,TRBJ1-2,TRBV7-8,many,CASSLGVSSFRGYTF,TGTGCCAGCAGCTTAGGGGTATCGAGCTTCCGTGGCTACACCTTC
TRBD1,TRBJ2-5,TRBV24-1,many,CATSDNIRGQGNETQYF,TGTGCCACCAGTGACAACATAAGGGGGCAGGGAAATGAGACCCAGTACTTC
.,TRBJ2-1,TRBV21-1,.,CASSKAYWDRAWNEQFF,TGTGCCAGCAGCAAAGCATACTGGGACAGGGCGTGGAATGAGCAGTTCTTC
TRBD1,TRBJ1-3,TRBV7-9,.,CASRTDRVADTIYF,TGTGCCAGCAGGACCGACAGGGTCGCGGACACCATATATTTT
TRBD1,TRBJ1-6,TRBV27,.,CASSLSPPRTGVFSPLHF,TGTGCCAGCAGTTTATCCCCTCCCCGGACAGGGGTGTTTTCACCCCTCCACTTT
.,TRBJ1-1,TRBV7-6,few,CASSAGTGLGATEAFF,TGTGCCAGCAGCGCCGGGACGGGACTAGGGGCGACTGAAGCTTTCTTT
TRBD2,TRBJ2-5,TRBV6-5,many,CASSTGTSGDQETQYF,TGTGCCAGCAGTACCGGGACTAGCGGGGACCAGGAGACCCAGTACTTC
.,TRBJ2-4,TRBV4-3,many,CASSQQPYGQSAKNIQYF,TGCGCCAGCAGCCAACAACCCTACGGACAGTCAGCCAAAAACATTCAGTACTTC
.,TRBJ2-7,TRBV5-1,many,CASSLASGRASYEQYF,TGCGCCAGCAGCTTGGCGTCTGGCAGGGCTTCCTACGAGCAGTACTTC
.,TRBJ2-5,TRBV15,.,CATSAGARQETQYF,TGTGCCACCAGCGCTGGGGCCCGGCAAGAGACCCAGTACTTC
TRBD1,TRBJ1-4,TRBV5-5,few,CASSRGQPPEKLFF,TGTGCCAGCAGCCGGGGACAGCCGCCTGAAAAACTGTTTTTT
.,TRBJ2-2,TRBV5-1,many,CASSLVPDTGELFF,TGCGCCAGCAGCTTGGTCCCAGACACCGGGGAGCTGTTTTTT
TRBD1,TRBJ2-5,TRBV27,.,CASSIHRGWETQYF,TGTGCCAGCAGTATCCACAGGGGGTGGGAGACCCAGTACTTC
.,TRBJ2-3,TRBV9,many,CASSVAHTDTQYF,TGTGCCAGCAGCGTAGCTCACACAGATACGCAGTATTTT